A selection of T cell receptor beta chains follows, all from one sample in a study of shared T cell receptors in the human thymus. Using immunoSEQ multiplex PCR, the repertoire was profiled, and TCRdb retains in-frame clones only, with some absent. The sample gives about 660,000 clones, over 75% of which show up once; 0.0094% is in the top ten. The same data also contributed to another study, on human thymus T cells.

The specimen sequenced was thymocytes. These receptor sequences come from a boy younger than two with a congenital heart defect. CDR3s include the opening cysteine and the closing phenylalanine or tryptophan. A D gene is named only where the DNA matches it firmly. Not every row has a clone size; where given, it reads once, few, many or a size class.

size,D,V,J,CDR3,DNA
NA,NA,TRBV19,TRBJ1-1,CASSNPTGMNTEAFF,TGTGCCAGTAGCAACCCGACGGGAATGAACACTGAAGCTTTCTTT
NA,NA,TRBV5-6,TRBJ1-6,CASSLIGPGENSPLHF,TGTGCCAGCAGCTTGATAGGACCAGGGGAAAATTCCCCCCTCCACTTT
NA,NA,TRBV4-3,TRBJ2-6,CASSQDSPGGVGPGANVLTF,TGCGCCAGCAGCCAAGACAGTCCCGGGGGAGTCGGGCCTGGGGCCAACGTCCTGACTTTC
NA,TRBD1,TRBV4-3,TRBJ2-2,CASSPPFQGVGTGELFF,TGCGCCAGCAGCCCACCCTTCCAGGGGGTGGGCACCGGGGAGCTGTTTTTT
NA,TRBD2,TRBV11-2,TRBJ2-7,CASTVRTSVNRPSREQYF,TGTGCCAGCACAGTCCGGACTAGCGTCAACCGCCCCTCTAGGGAGCAGTACTTC
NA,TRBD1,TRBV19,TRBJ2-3,CASSMTGVSTDTQYF,TGTGCCAGTAGTATGACAGGGGTTAGCACAGATACGCAGTATTTT
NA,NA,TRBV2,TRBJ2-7,CASSRGIYEQYF,TGTGCCAGCTCACGGGGGATCTACGAGCAGTACTTC
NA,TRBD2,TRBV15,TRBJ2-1,CATSGGTSGDFYNEQFF,TGTGCCACCAGCGGGGGGACTAGCGGCGATTTCTACAATGAGCAGTTCTTC
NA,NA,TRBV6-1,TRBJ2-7,CASSRGGEEQYF,TGTGCCAGCAGTCGAGGGGGGGAGGAGCAGTACTTC
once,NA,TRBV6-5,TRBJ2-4,CASRVRVDIQYF,TGTGCCAGCAGGGTCAGGGTTGACATTCAGTACTTC
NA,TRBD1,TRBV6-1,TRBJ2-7,CASRSGQGREYF,TGTGCCAGCAGGAGCGGACAGGGAAGGGAGTACTTC
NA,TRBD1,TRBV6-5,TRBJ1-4,CAGSYSPGGNEKLFF,TGTGCCGGCAGTTACTCGCCAGGGGGGAATGAAAAACTGTTTTTT
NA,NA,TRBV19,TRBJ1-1,CASRDRDMNTEAFF,TGTGCCAGTAGAGACCGGGACATGAACACTGAAGCTTTCTTT
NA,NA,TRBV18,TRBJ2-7,CASSPQTVSSYEQYF,TGTGCCAGCTCACCACAGACAGTTAGCTCCTACGAGCAGTACTTC
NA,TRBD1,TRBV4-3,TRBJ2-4,CASSPALGGTGCHF,TGCGCCAGCAGCCCTGCCTTGGGGGGGACAGGGTGTCACTTC
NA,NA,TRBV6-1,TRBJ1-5,CASSGGRDSNQPQHF,TGTGCCAGCAGTGGGGGCAGGGATAGCAATCAGCCCCAGCATTTT
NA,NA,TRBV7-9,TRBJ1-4,CASSLGPSATNEKLFF,TGTGCCAGCAGCTTAGGGCCGTCAGCAACTAATGAAAAACTGTTTTTT
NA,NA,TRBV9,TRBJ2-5,CASSVGTIETQYF,TGTGCCAGCAGCGTAGGGACAATAGAGACCCAGTACTTC
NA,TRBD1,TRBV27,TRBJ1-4,CASSSYGTGVLPTTNEKLFF,TGTGCCAGCAGTTCATATGGGACAGGGGTCCTACCCACAACTAATGAAAAACTGTTTTTT
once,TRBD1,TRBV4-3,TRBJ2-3,CASSQVGSQGAGDTQYF,TGCGCCAGCAGCCAGGTTGGTTCACAGGGGGCCGGAGATACGCAGTATTTT
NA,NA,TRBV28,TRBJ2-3,CASSPHSGRKKADTQYF,TGTGCCAGCAGTCCGCACTCTGGCCGCAAAAAAGCGGATACGCAGTATTTT
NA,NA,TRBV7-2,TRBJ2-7,CASSLAQGNPPYEQYF,TGTGCCAGCAGCTTAGCACAGGGTAATCCCCCCTACGAGCAGTACTTC
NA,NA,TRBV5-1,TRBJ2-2,CASSLTENGELFF,TGCGCCAGCAGCTTGACGGAGAACGGGGAGCTGTTTTTT
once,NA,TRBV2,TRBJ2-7,CASKSYEQYF,TGTGCCAGCAAATCGTACGAGCAGTACTTC
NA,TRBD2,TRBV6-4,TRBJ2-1,CASSPVPGLPSYNEQFF,TGTGCCAGCAGCCCTGTTCCGGGACTACCTTCCTACAATGAGCAGTTCTTC
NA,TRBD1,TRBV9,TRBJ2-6,CASSDGQGRSGANVLTF,TGTGCAAGCAGCGATGGACAGGGTCGCTCTGGGGCCAACGTCCTGACTTTC
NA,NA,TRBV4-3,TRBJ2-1,CASSQDRTEGSNEQFF,TGCGCCAGCAGCCAAGATAGGACAGAGGGGAGCAATGAGCAGTTCTTC
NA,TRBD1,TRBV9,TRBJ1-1,CASSARDRVGMNTEAFF,TGTGCCAGCAGCGCCCGGGACAGGGTGGGGATGAACACTGAAGCTTTCTTT
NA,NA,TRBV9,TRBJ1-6,CASSVGVLRSPLHF,TGTGCCAGCAGCGTCGGGGTCCTAAGATCACCCCTCCACTTT
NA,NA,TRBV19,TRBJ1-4,CASKDLVNEKLFF,TGTGCCAGCAAGGACTTAGTAAATGAAAAACTGTTTTTT
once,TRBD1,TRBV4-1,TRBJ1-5,CASSQDGTEINQPQHF,TGCGCCAGCAGCCAAGATGGGACAGAGATTAATCAGCCCCAGCATTTT
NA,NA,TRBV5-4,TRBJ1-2,CASSPIRGSDYGYTF,TGTGCCAGCAGCCCGATCCGGGGTTCGGACTATGGCTACACCTTC
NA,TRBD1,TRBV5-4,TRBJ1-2,CASSLDRAYGYTF,TGTGCCAGCAGCCTGGACAGGGCCTATGGCTACACCTTC
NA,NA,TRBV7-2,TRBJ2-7,CASSLGRTYEQYF,TGTGCCAGCAGCTTAGGCAGAACCTACGAGCAGTACTTC
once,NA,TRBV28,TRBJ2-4,CASSLVSPKNIQYF,TGTGCCAGCAGTTTAGTTTCTCCCAAAAACATTCAGTACTTC
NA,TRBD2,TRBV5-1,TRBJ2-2,CASSFRTGRTGELFF,TGCGCCAGCAGCTTCCGGACCGGGAGGACCGGGGAGCTGTTTTTT
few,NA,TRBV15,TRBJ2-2,CATSRDQGTDTGELFF,TGTGCCACCAGCAGAGATCAGGGCACAGACACCGGGGAGCTGTTTTTT
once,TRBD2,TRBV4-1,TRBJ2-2,CASSQGEQREGLNGELFF,TGCGCCAGCAGCCAGGGGGAGCAGCGGGAGGGCCTTAACGGGGAGCTGTTTTTT
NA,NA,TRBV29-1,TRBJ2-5,CSVESRGMASPLQETQYF,TGCAGCGTTGAATCGAGGGGGATGGCTAGCCCCCTCCAAGAGACCCAGTACTTC
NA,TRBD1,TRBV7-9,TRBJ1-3,CASSFGPDRESSGNTIYF,TGTGCCAGCAGCTTCGGACCCGACAGGGAAAGCTCTGGAAACACCATATATTTT
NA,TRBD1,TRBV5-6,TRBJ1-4,CASSLGLGTGHEKLFF,TGTGCCAGCAGCTTGGGGCTCGGGACAGGTCATGAAAAACTGTTTTTT
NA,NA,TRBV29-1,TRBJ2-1,CSVEGAPPYNEQFF,TGCAGCGTTGAAGGCGCTCCCCCCTACAATGAGCAGTTCTTC
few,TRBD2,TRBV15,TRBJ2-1,CATSRGCGREKSYNEQFF,TGTGCCACCAGCAGAGGGTGTGGGCGGGAGAAGTCCTACAATGAGCAGTTCTTC
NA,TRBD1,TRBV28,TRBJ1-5,CASSSLPGTVHSNQPQHF,TGTGCCAGCAGTTCCTTACCCGGGACAGTCCATAGCAATCAGCCCCAGCATTTT
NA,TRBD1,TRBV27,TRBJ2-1,CASSPRTGADEQFF,TGTGCCAGCAGTCCGCGGACAGGGGCGGATGAGCAGTTCTTC
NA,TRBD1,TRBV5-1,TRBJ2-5,CASSGTGEETQYF,TGCGCCAGCAGCGGGACAGGGGAAGAGACCCAGTACTTC
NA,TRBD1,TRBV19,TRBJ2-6,CASSTPRDRGVNSGANVLTF,TGTGCCAGTAGTACGCCCCGGGACAGGGGCGTGAACTCTGGGGCCAACGTCCTGACTTTC
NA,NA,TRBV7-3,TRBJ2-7,CASSLTGGFNEQYF,TGTGCCAGCAGCTTAACAGGGGGATTTAACGAGCAGTACTTC
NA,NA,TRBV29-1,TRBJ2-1,CSVVRDKYYNEQFF,TGCAGCGTTGTCCGGGACAAGTACTACAATGAGCAGTTCTTC
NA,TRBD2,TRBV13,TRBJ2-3,CASSLTTGTSGRTVDTQYF,TGTGCCAGCAGCTTAACCACCGGGACTAGCGGGAGGACCGTAGATACGCAGTATTTT
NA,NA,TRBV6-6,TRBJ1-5,CASGMRPQHF,TGTGCCAGCGGTATGAGGCCCCAGCATTTT
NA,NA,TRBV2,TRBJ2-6,CASSGDVLGARAGANVLTF,TGTGCCAGCAGTGGGGACGTTTTGGGGGCCCGTGCTGGGGCCAACGTCCTGACTTTC
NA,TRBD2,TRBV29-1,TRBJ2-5,CSAPRLAGGQETQYF,TGCAGCGCCCCCCGACTAGCGGGAGGGCAAGAGACCCAGTACTTC